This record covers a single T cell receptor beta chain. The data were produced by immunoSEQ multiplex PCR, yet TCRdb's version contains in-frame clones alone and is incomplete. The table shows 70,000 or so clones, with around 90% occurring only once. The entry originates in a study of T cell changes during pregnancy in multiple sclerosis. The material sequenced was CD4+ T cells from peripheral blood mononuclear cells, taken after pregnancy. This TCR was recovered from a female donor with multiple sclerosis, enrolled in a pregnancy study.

CDR3 DNA: TGTGCCAGCAGTAAACTACAGGGGTACGACTATGGCTACACCTTC. Its translation is CASSKLQGYDYGYTF. This sequence joins TRBV28 and TRBJ1-2; 7 bases line up with TRBD1. CDR1 is MDHEN and CDR2 is SYDVKM in the germline V gene. The V gene end was trimmed by 5 bases and the J gene end by 3 bases; junction bases not matched to a gene: 9. The CDR3 runs to 15 residues.